This T cell receptor beta chain was captured by sequencing in a study of long-term antiretroviral therapy in people with HIV. The table lists this clone with a few counts. Its antigen remains unidentified. The assay used was immunoSEQ (version v3.0), run at survey level. Target depth was 40,000-50,000 T-cell genomes per sample. Sequenced by immunoSEQ multiplex PCR; TCRdb stores in-frame clones only, minus some. The sample contains some 43,000 clones, about 89% of which appear only once. Post-ART PBMC samples numbered at least two per donor, and pre-ART ones at least one. Findings and limits, study-wide: Information pertaining to ART adherence, viral resistance or therapeutic modifications was not obtained.

The material was unsorted PBMCs, obtained 0.1 years before starting antiretroviral therapy. This clonotype originated in a woman between 50 and 59 years old with HIV.

CDR3 sequence reads: CASSLRTNYGYTF. DNA of the CDR3: TGTGCCAGCAGTTTAAGGACAAACTATGGCTACACCTTC. This chain connects TRBV27 to TRBJ1-2; D perhaps matches TRBD1 (5 bases). The CDR3 contains 13 residues. The V end was cut by 2 bases, the J end by 2 bases, with 6 bases between. Germline CDR1 and CDR2: MNHEY and SMNVEV (reference sequence).